This note documents a single T cell receptor beta chain sequence. One entry per CDR3 protein, called by TCRdb with MiXCR from the 5' RACE reads. The table has some 11,000 distinct CDR3 sequences, about 13% seen once; the top ten hold 2% to 3%. The time point denotes: sample taken at primary tumor resection. TCRs were sequenced from unsorted whole RNA of tumor, nontumor lung or PBMC. There are 15 residues in the CDR3. V lost 6 bases, J lost 4 bases, and 18 bases lay in between. CDR1 is LNHDA, CDR2 SQIVND, per germline (reference sequence). The data are from a study of spatial heterogeneity in lung cancer.

The clonotype was recovered from a female donor with early-stage non-small cell lung cancer. The input for sequencing was PBMCs, taken at surgery. The rearrangement joins TRBV19 to TRBJ2-5; D may be TRBD1 (5 bases). CDR3 residues: CASSRSNTGRETQYF. In nucleotides, the CDR3 is TGTGCCAGTAGCCGTAGCAATACAGGACGAGAGACCCAGTACTTC.